What follows describes a single TCR beta chain. Its antigen is unidentified. 60 Vbeta and 13 Jbeta primers were used in PCR. TCRdb's table, derived via immunoSEQ multiplex PCR, lists solely in-frame clones and lacks some. Of roughly 100,000 clones listed, roughly 80% were seen once; the top ten hold over 5%. V was pared by 6 bases and J by 3 bases, with 10 bases of the junction left unmatched. Germline assignment: CDR1 MDHEN and CDR2 SYDVKM. The CDR3 sequence is 15 residues long. This entry comes from a study of cytomegalovirus exposure and HLA in healthy donors. Whole-study results and caveats: Data from an earlier analysis indicated that most TCR beta V segments were productive either about 87% or about 30% of the time. It was likely that a cluster of highly shared sequence variants was a sequencing artifact. TCR beta V- and J-gene trimming was later associated with a missense DCLRE1C variant. It was shown in a later analysis that HLA-associated TCR beta chains were more clonally expanded than other, equally common chains.

This clonotype was obtained from a female donor in good health and CMV-seropositive. V and J are TRBV28 and TRBJ1-2; 7 bases map to TRBD1. Material: PBMCs. The CDR3: CASSEAGGDDYGYTF. CDR3 DNA: TGTGCCAGCAGCGAAGCAGGGGGAGACGACTATGGCTACACCTTC.